These 21 T cell receptor beta chains came from one sample sequenced in a study of T cell responses to AZD1222 COVID-19 vaccine. Profiled with immunoSEQ multiplex PCR; TCRdb holds only in-frame clones, not every one. The sample consists of 90,000 to 150,000 clones, 80% to 95% of them appearing once. This specimen was peripheral blood, taken 28 days after the second AZD1222 dose. The receptors here all came from an adult who received the AZD1222 COVID-19 vaccine.

The CDR3 protein is CASSTPSTDTQYF. In DNA, the CDR3 is TGTGCCAGCAGTACACCTAGCACAGATACGCAGTATTTT. The chain uses TRBV27 and TRBJ2-3; D unclear. Germline lookup yields CDR1 MNHEY and CDR2 SMNVEV (reference sequence). This CDR3 is 13 amino acids long. The V end lost 5 bases, the J end lost 0 bases, and 6 bases lay between the germline ends.

In this sample, this clone turned up a few times. The rearrangement joins TRBV7-2 to TRBJ2-7; D might be TRBD2 (6 bases). The CDR3 length is 15 residues. V was clipped by 1 base and J by 3 bases, with 13 bases between them. CDR1 SGHTA and CDR2 FQGNSA come from the germline V gene. The CDR3 nucleotides are TGTGCCAGCAGCTTAGGCGGTTCTAGCGTCTACGAGCAGTACTTC. It yields the protein CASSLGGSSVYEQYF.

This rearrangement joins TRBV5-1 to TRBJ1-2; 9 bases line up with TRBD1. V was pared by 1 base and J by 3 bases, with 4 bases of the junction left unmatched. This CDR3 region has 15 residues. Germline V lookup: CDR1 SGHRS, CDR2 YFSETQ. The CDR3 is CASSLLGQGDYGYTF. The CDR3, as DNA: TGCGCCAGCAGCTTGTTGGGACAGGGTGACTATGGCTACACCTTC.

The chain employs TRBV7-9 and TRBJ2-1; 10 bases align to TRBD2. From germline, CDR1 is SEHNR and CDR2 FQNEAQ (reference sequence). With 7 bases clipped from V and 3 bases from J, the junction kept 15 bases outside the gene matches. The CDR3 has 18 amino acids. CDR3: CASTFKGVLAGHYNEQFF. In nucleotides, the CDR3 is TGTGCCAGCACCTTCAAGGGTGTACTAGCGGGGCACTACAATGAGCAGTTCTTC.

The chain employs TRBV9 and TRBJ2-2; D unclear. CDR3 length equals 15 residues. Germline lookup yields CDR1 SGDLS and CDR2 YYNGEE. V was pared by 5 bases and J by 4 bases, with 15 bases between. DNA for the CDR3: TGTGCCAGCAGTGATTACGGGTCCTCCACCGGGGAGCTGTTTTTT. Translating it yields CASSDYGSSTGELFF.

The chain uses TRBV5-6 and TRBJ1-4; maybe TRBD1 (5 bases). Germline V gene lookup returns CDR1 SGHDT and CDR2 YYEEEE. The V end lost 1 base, the J end lost 6 bases, and 16 bases lay between the germline ends. CDR3 length: 16 amino acids. Here the CDR3 reads CASSLFPDSGDEKLFF. CDR3 in DNA: TGTGCCAGCAGCTTGTTCCCCGACAGTGGGGATGAAAAACTGTTTTTT.

The gene calls are TRBV28 and TRBJ1-2; D gene unclear. The CDR3 totals 17 residues. V was clipped by 4 bases and J by 2 bases, with 20 bases between them. Per germline, CDR1 MDHEN and CDR2 SYDVKM. The CDR3 region has the DNA TGTGCCAGCAGTTCAACAAATCATAGGACGGTAAACTATGGCTACACCTTC. The encoded protein is CASSSTNHRTVNYGYTF.

The V and J genes are TRBV28 and TRBJ1-1; unclear D gene. The germline CDR1 and CDR2 sequences are MDHEN and SYDVKM. The V gene lost 8 bases and the J gene lost 0 bases, with 10 bases spanning the gap. The CDR3 is 13 amino acids. CDR3 region: CASHLSLNTEAFF. CDR3 in DNA: TGTGCCAGCCACCTATCGCTGAACACTGAAGCTTTCTTT.

Remarks on this clone: Compared with germline, one end of the junction differs, possibly owing to a read error. This sequence joins TRBV28 and TRBJ2-7, with D possibly TRBD2 on 6 matching bases. The CDR3 is 15 residues long. The germline V gene has CDR1 MDHEN and CDR2 SYDVKM. The CDR3 nucleotides are TGTGCCAGCAGTTTTAGGGCGGGATGGTCCTCCGAGCAGTACTTC. Translated: CASSFRAGWSSEQYF.

This sequence joins TRBV6-2 or TRBV6-3 and TRBJ1-6; no definite D call. The CDR3 has 13 residues. Germline CDR1 is MNHEY and CDR2 is SVGEGT. V was pared by 0 bases and J by 9 bases, with 6 bases between. CDR3 coding DNA: TGTGCCAGCAGTTACTCTTCGGGTTCACCCCTCCACTTT. This encodes CASSYSSGSPLHF.

This sequence joins TRBV14 and TRBJ1-2, with 10 nucleotides matching TRBD1. V was clipped by 3 bases and J by 2 bases; unmatched bases: 6. Germline CDR1 reads SGHDN; CDR2 reads FVKESK. This CDR3 comprises 16 residues. The CDR3 sequence: CASSHDWGQGNYGYTF. CDR3 nucleotides: TGTGCCAGCAGCCACGACTGGGGACAGGGGAACTATGGCTACACCTTC.

The chain is built from TRBV6-5 and TRBJ2-7; 13 bases are a match to TRBD2. Germline V gene lookup returns CDR1 MNHEY and CDR2 SVGAGI. V trimming: 10 bases; J trimming: 2 bases; junction bases outside the gene matches: 2. The CDR3 consists of 13 residues. The CDR3: CATGLAGTYEQYF. The DNA for the CDR3 is TGTGCCACGGGACTAGCGGGGACCTACGAGCAGTACTTC.

This clone was detected a few times. The chain combines TRBV11-3 with TRBJ1-5; D gene unclear. The germline CDR1 and CDR2 sequences are SGHNT and YENEEA. The CDR3 has 12 amino acids. V lost 5 bases and J 7 bases, leaving 9 bases between the germline ends. The CDR3 sequence is CASSPPRQPQHF. Here the CDR3 DNA reads TGTGCCAGCAGCCCACCACGGCAGCCCCAGCATTTT.

The V call is TRBV19, the J call TRBJ1-5; 8 nucleotides line up with TRBD1. V gave up 5 bases and J gave up 3 bases; unmatched junction bases: 9. The CDR3 contains 16 residues. Germline values: CDR1 LNHDA, CDR2 SQIVND (reference sequence). The CDR3 coding sequence is TGTGCCAGTAGTCCCCCACAGGGGGGCCCCAATCAGCCCCAGCATTTT. As protein: CASSPPQGGPNQPQHF.

Only one count was recorded for this clone. The gene calls are TRBV15 and TRBJ2-3, with TRBD2 matching over 7 bases. This CDR3 contains 15 residues. After removal of 4 bases from V and 4 bases from J, the junction contained 8 bases not matched to a gene. CDR1 is LNHNV, CDR2 YYDKDF, per germline (reference sequence). This chain's CDR3 is CATSNGLGSADTQYF. The CDR3 nucleotides are TGTGCCACCAGCAACGGACTAGGATCGGCAGATACGCAGTATTTT. The variable domain in full, completed from reference TRBV15 and TRBJ2-3, reads DAMVIQNPRYQVTQFGKPVTLSCSQTLNHNVMYWYQQKSSQAPKLLFHYYDKDFNNEADTPDNFQSRRPNTSFCFLDIRSPGLGDTAMYLCATSNGLGSADTQYFGPGTRLTVL.

This clone has a single count. This chain uses TRBV16 with TRBJ1-5; 7 nucleotides match TRBD1. The J segment lost 1 base and the V segment lost 1 base, leaving 7 bases of the junction unmatched. The length of the CDR3 is 17 residues. CDR1 is KGHSY, CDR2 FQNENV, per germline. The CDR3: CASSQLIGGLSNQPQHF. The CDR3 bases are TGTGCCAGCAGCCAATTAATAGGGGGCTTGAGCAATCAGCCCCAGCATTTT.

V gene TRBV19 combines with J gene TRBJ2-7; 7 bases align to TRBD1. The CDR3 has 13 amino acids. Losses at the gene ends were 1 base for V and 6 bases for J; bases not matched to a gene: 3. The germline CDR1 and CDR2 sequences are LNHDA and SQIVND (reference sequence). The DNA of the CDR3 is TGTGCCAGTAGTATAGTGCAGGGGGTCGAGCAGTACTTC. Its translation is CASSIVQGVEQYF.

The V and J genes are TRBV7-2 and TRBJ1-4; D call uncertain. The V gene lost 5 bases and the J gene lost 7 bases, with 11 bases spanning the gap. This CDR3 is built from 13 residues. Germline lookup yields CDR1 SGHTA and CDR2 FQGNSA. This CDR3 reads CASSTQVPEKLFF. DNA of the CDR3: TGTGCCAGCAGCACCCAGGTCCCTGAAAAACTGTTTTTT.

This chain links TRBV19 with TRBJ1-5; TRBD1 aligns across 7 bases. The CDR3 runs to 15 residues. J was trimmed by 3 bases and V by 8 bases; bases with no gene match: 10. Germline CDR1 and CDR2: LNHDA and SQIVND (reference sequence). Written as DNA, the CDR3 is TGTGCCAGTTGCCCCAGGGGGTCGTACAATCAGCCCCAGCATTTT. Its protein product is CASCPRGSYNQPQHF. The whole variable domain, remainder taken from reference TRBV19 and TRBJ1-5, is DGGITQSPKYLFRKEGQNVTLSCEQNLNHDAMYWYRQDPGQGLRLIYYSQIVNDFQKGDIAEGYSVSREKKESFPLTVTSAQKNPTAFYLCASCPRGSYNQPQHFGDGTRLSIL.

The rearrangement uses TRBV2 and TRBJ2-2; 10 bases align to TRBD2. The germline gives CDR1 SNHLY, CDR2 FYNNEI. Losses at the gene ends were 5 bases for V and 2 bases for J; bases not matched to a gene: 2. The CDR3 sequence is 15 residues long. CDR3 sequence: CASSRTSGNTGELFF. CDR3 nucleotides: TGTGCCAGCAGTCGGACTAGCGGAAACACCGGGGAGCTGTTTTTT.

This sequence joins TRBV7-8 and TRBJ1-2, with no clear D. Trimming removed 1 base at V and 4 bases at J, with 10 bases between. Germline CDR1 SGHVS, CDR2 FQNEAQ. The CDR3 has 14 amino acids. DNA of the CDR3: TGTGCCAGCAGCTTAGTGGCGGGAAGCTATGGCTACACCTTC. This gives the protein CASSLVAGSYGYTF.